Each of the 4 T cell receptor beta chains below was sequenced from the same sample in a study of human T cells and chemical hapten exposure. TCRdb passed the RACE reads through MiXCR, listing each CDR3 protein once. The sample records about 200,000 distinct CDR3 sequences, approximately 26% being singletons. Time point given: patch test 3, about 24 weeks after DPC sensitization. Treatment described: therapeutic diphenylcyclopropenone sensitization with weekly scalp DPC. Material: whole blood, obtained in connection with sensitization to the hapten diphenylcyclopropenone (DPC). These receptors all come from a woman aged 40-49 years with alopecia areata. Some clones in this sample may be carry-over from other donors' samples.

In the case of this clonotype: This may be a read error: a much more frequent sequence differs by one nucleotide. V gene TRBV7-9 combines with J gene TRBJ1-1, with D hard to call. V was trimmed by 1 base and J by 6 bases, leaving 6 bases between them. The CDR3 extends over 12 amino acids. The germline CDR1 and CDR2 sequences are SEHNR and FQNEAQ (reference sequence). The CDR3 protein is CASSLEGPEAFF. The CDR3 DNA reads as TGTGCCAGCAGCTTAGAAGGGCCTGAAGCTTTCTTT. The full variable domain, in which reference TRBV7-9 and TRBJ1-1 provide the parts outside the CDR3, is DTGVSQNPRHKITKRGQNVTFRCDPISEHNRLYWYRQTLGQGPEFLTYFQNEAQLEKSRLLSDRFSAERPKGSFSTLEIQRTEQGDSAMYLCASSLEGPEAFFGQGTRLTVV.

This clonotype was picked up a small number of times. CDR3 DNA sequence: TGCAGCGTTGCGACAAGCTACGAGCAGTACTTC. Residues: CSVATSYEQYF. The V and J genes are TRBV29-1 and TRBJ2-7; no clear D gene. V lost 4 bases, J lost 3 bases, and 7 bases lay in between. Per the germline V gene, CDR1 is SQVTM and CDR2 is ANQGSEA. CDR3 length equals 11 residues.

This clonotype was seen repeatedly, ten times or more. The V gene is TRBV27, the J gene TRBJ2-2; 7 nucleotides align to TRBD2. Germline-derived CDR1 and CDR2 are MNHEY and SMNVEV (reference sequence). V gave up 2 bases and J gave up 7 bases; unmatched junction bases: 4. The CDR3 is 14 amino acids. In nucleotides, the CDR3 is TGTGCCAGCAGTTTAGGGGGAGGGATCGGGGAGCTGTTTTTT. Encoded protein: CASSLGGGIGELFF.

The J gene is TRBJ2-1, the V gene TRBV6-1, with TRBD2 as a possible D gene (6 bases). Germline CDR1 is MNHNS and CDR2 is SASEGT. V gave up 6 bases and J gave up 4 bases, with 10 bases separating them. CDR3 length equals 13 residues. In DNA, the CDR3 is TGTGCCAGCAGCAAGACTAGTTACAATGAGCAGTTCTTC. It is translated as CASSKTSYNEQFF.